Listed below are T cell receptor beta chains from one sample, sequenced in a study of tumor-infiltrating lymphocytes in localized non-small cell lung cancer. Sequencing used immunoSEQ multiplex PCR; TCRdb keeps in-frame clones, though not all of them. The table lists about 24,000 clones, approximately 64% of them singletons. The sample comprised lung tumor tissue. The receptors here all came from a human donor with non-small cell lung cancer. The CDR3 runs from the conserved cysteine through the conserved F or W. The D gene is left open where the match is weak. Clone size is stated in some rows and not others, as once, few, many or a class when expanded.

clone_size,v_call,j_call,d_call,cdr3_aa,cdr3_nt
NA,TRBV19,TRBJ2-7,TRBD2,CASSPRLAGGEQYF,TGTGCCAGTAGTCCAAGACTAGCGGGAGGCGAGCAGTACTTC
NA,TRBV30,TRBJ1-2,TRBD1,CAWSPQGYGYTF,TGTGCCTGGAGTCCACAGGGGTATGGCTACACCTTC
NA,TRBV7-3,TRBJ2-1,TRBD2,CASSSIAGSSYNEQFF,TGTGCCAGCAGCTCAATAGCGGGGAGCTCCTACAATGAGCAGTTCTTC
NA,TRBV19,TRBJ1-2,NA,CASSIRSTDNYGYTF,TGTGCCAGTAGTATAAGGTCCACGGATAACTATGGCTACACCTTC
NA,TRBV5-1,TRBJ2-1,NA,CASSFAQNNEQFF,TGCGCCAGCAGCTTCGCTCAGAACAATGAGCAGTTCTTC
NA,TRBV6-5,TRBJ2-7,TRBD2,CASRGTSGSFYEQYF,TGTGCCAGCAGGGGGACTAGCGGGAGTTTCTACGAGCAGTACTTC
few,TRBV9,TRBJ2-2,NA,CASSVGLRRDTGELFF,TGTGCCAGCAGCGTAGGTTTACGACGGGACACCGGGGAGCTGTTTTTT
few,TRBV5-1,TRBJ2-2,NA,CASSLGQPTGELFF,TGCGCCAGCAGCTTGGGGCAGCCCACAGGGGAGCTGTTTTTT
NA,TRBV29-1,TRBJ2-5,TRBD2,CSVEDGAGGVQETQYF,TGCAGCGTTGAAGATGGAGCGGGAGGTGTCCAAGAGACCCAGTACTTC
NA,TRBV7-2,TRBJ2-1,TRBD2,CASSLQTAGSNEQFF,TGTGCCAGCAGCCTTCAGACAGCGGGAAGCAATGAGCAGTTCTTC
few,TRBV18,TRBJ1-5,NA,CASSSLGGNQPQHF,TGTGCCAGCTCAAGCTTGGGTGGCAATCAGCCCCAGCATTTT
NA,TRBV29-1,TRBJ2-3,NA,CSVAGATDTQYF,TGCAGCGTTGCAGGGGCCACAGATACGCAGTATTTT
NA,TRBV5-4,TRBJ1-1,NA,CASTPAGTENTEAFF,TGTGCCAGCACCCCGGCCGGGACGGAGAACACTGAAGCTTTCTTT
NA,TRBV28,TRBJ2-1,TRBD2,CASSRTSGRRNEQFF,TGTGCCAGCAGTCGGACTAGCGGGAGGCGGAATGAGCAGTTCTTC
NA,TRBV19,TRBJ2-3,NA,CASTRAMSQYF,TGTGCCAGTACTCGGGCCATGTCGCAGTATTTT